A selection of T cell receptor beta chains follows, all from one sample in a study of blood T cell repertoires in COVID-19. The protocol was immunoSEQ multiplex PCR, while the TCRdb copy is restricted to in-frame clones and leaves out a portion. The sample records 60,000 or so clones, approximately 90% being singletons. The sample consisted of peripheral blood. These receptors were obtained from a human donor in a cohort sampled during active COVID-19. Both conserved end residues are part of each CDR3. A D gene is named only where the DNA matches it firmly. Clone size appears in some rows only: once, few, many, or a class for an expanded clone.

d_gene: TRBD1; j_gene: TRBJ1-2; abundance: .; v_gene: TRBV25-1; CDR3aa: CASGQGQLHGYTF; CDR3nt: TGTGCCAGCGGACAGGGACAACTTCATGGCTACACCTTC
d_gene: .; j_gene: TRBJ2-5; abundance: .; v_gene: TRBV23-1; CDR3aa: CAMGQSETQYF; CDR3nt: TGCGCAATGGGGCAGTCGGAGACCCAGTACTTC
d_gene: TRBD1; j_gene: TRBJ2-2; abundance: .; v_gene: TRBV6-6; CDR3aa: CASRTTGANTGELFF; CDR3nt: TGTGCCAGCAGAACGACAGGGGCGAACACCGGGGAGCTGTTTTTT
d_gene: .; j_gene: TRBJ1-1; abundance: .; v_gene: TRBV11-3; CDR3aa: CASSSGGGPKAFF; CDR3nt: TGTGCCAGCAGCTCCGGCGGGGGCCCGAAAGCTTTCTTT
d_gene: TRBD1; j_gene: TRBJ2-3; abundance: .; v_gene: TRBV3-1/TRBV3-2; CDR3aa: CAAGDRGTDTQYF; CDR3nt: TGTGCCGCAGGGGACAGGGGAACAGATACGCAGTATTTT
d_gene: TRBD1; j_gene: TRBJ1-3; abundance: .; v_gene: TRBV27; CDR3aa: CASRVTGDSTNTIYF; CDR3nt: TGTGCCAGCAGGGTCACAGGGGACAGTACTAACACCATATATTTT
d_gene: .; j_gene: TRBJ2-7; abundance: .; v_gene: TRBV28; CDR3aa: CASSIIYYEQYF; CDR3nt: TGTGCCAGCAGCATAATCTACTACGAGCAGTACTTC
d_gene: TRBD2; j_gene: TRBJ2-5; abundance: .; v_gene: TRBV5-4; CDR3aa: CASSLGDYQSSETQYF; CDR3nt: TGTGCCAGCAGCTTGGGGGACTACCAAAGTTCCGAGACCCAGTACTTC
d_gene: TRBD1; j_gene: TRBJ1-2; abundance: .; v_gene: TRBV6-5; CDR3aa: CASIGTGTGDFGYTF; CDR3nt: TGTGCCAGCATCGGGACCGGGACAGGGGACTTTGGCTACACCTTC
d_gene: .; j_gene: TRBJ2-3; abundance: .; v_gene: TRBV6-1; CDR3aa: CASSEPTSGGTDTQYF; CDR3nt: TGTGCCAGCAGTGAACCAACCTCCGGGGGCACAGATACGCAGTATTTT
d_gene: .; j_gene: TRBJ2-7; abundance: .; v_gene: TRBV3-1/TRBV3-2; CDR3aa: CASSLWDGRYEQYF; CDR3nt: TGTGCCAGCAGCCTATGGGACGGGAGATACGAGCAGTACTTC
d_gene: TRBD2; j_gene: TRBJ2-5; abundance: .; v_gene: TRBV11-3; CDR3aa: CASKVAGNQETQYF; CDR3nt: TGTGCCAGCAAGGTAGCGGGTAACCAAGAGACCCAGTACTTC
d_gene: .; j_gene: TRBJ2-6; abundance: once; v_gene: TRBV27; CDR3aa: CASSLWGDPGPGTSGANVLTF; CDR3nt: TGTGCCAGCAGTTTATGGGGCGATCCGGGTCCTGGCACCTCTGGGGCCAACGTCCTGACTTTC
d_gene: .; j_gene: TRBJ2-5; abundance: .; v_gene: TRBV6-5; CDR3aa: CASSYSSGVKTQYF; CDR3nt: TGTGCCAGCAGTTACTCGTCCGGGGTAAAGACCCAGTACTTC
d_gene: TRBD1; j_gene: TRBJ1-5; abundance: .; v_gene: TRBV19; CDR3aa: CASSSTRTGSNQPQHF; CDR3nt: TGTGCCAGTAGTTCAACCAGGACAGGTAGCAATCAGCCCCAGCATTTT
d_gene: .; j_gene: TRBJ2-5; abundance: .; v_gene: TRBV6-5; CDR3aa: CASGARGRETQYF; CDR3nt: TGTGCCAGCGGGGCCAGGGGGAGGGAGACCCAGTACTTC
d_gene: .; j_gene: TRBJ1-2; abundance: .; v_gene: TRBV5-4; CDR3aa: CASSSPQGGEGGYTF; CDR3nt: TGTGCCAGCAGCTCACCCCAGGGTGGGGAAGGGGGCTACACCTTC
d_gene: .; j_gene: TRBJ1-1; abundance: .; v_gene: TRBV28; CDR3aa: CASSFGVREAFF; CDR3nt: TGTGCCAGCAGTTTCGGAGTGAGAGAAGCTTTCTTT
d_gene: TRBD1; j_gene: TRBJ1-5; abundance: .; v_gene: TRBV15; CDR3aa: CATSSLRGQGVYSNQPQHF; CDR3nt: TGTGCCACCAGCAGCCTGAGAGGACAGGGTGTTTATAGCAATCAGCCCCAGCATTTT
d_gene: .; j_gene: TRBJ2-5; abundance: .; v_gene: TRBV27; CDR3aa: CASKGAGMYQETQYF; CDR3nt: TGTGCCAGCAAAGGGGCAGGGATGTACCAAGAGACCCAGTACTTC
d_gene: TRBD2; j_gene: TRBJ2-1; abundance: .; v_gene: TRBV24-1; CDR3aa: CATSDPLTSGNYNEQFF; CDR3nt: TGTGCCACCAGTGACCCCCTCACTAGCGGGAACTACAATGAGCAGTTCTTC
d_gene: TRBD2; j_gene: TRBJ2-1; abundance: few; v_gene: TRBV5-6; CDR3aa: CASSYPRTSSYNEQFF; CDR3nt: TGTGCCAGCAGCTACCCTCGGACTAGCAGCTACAATGAGCAGTTCTTC
d_gene: TRBD1; j_gene: TRBJ2-7; abundance: .; v_gene: TRBV6-4; CDR3aa: CASSQDRGARNEQYF; CDR3nt: TGTGCCAGCAGCCAGGACAGGGGGGCGCGGAACGAGCAGTACTTC
d_gene: TRBD2; j_gene: TRBJ2-1; abundance: .; v_gene: TRBV5-4; CDR3aa: CASSPGTSGSFNEQFF; CDR3nt: TGTGCCAGCAGCCCGGGGACTAGCGGGAGCTTTAATGAGCAGTTCTTC
d_gene: TRBD1; j_gene: TRBJ2-5; abundance: .; v_gene: TRBV3-1/TRBV3-2; CDR3aa: CASSEAGTGVQETQYF; CDR3nt: TGTGCCAGCAGCGAAGCCGGGACAGGGGTCCAAGAGACCCAGTACTTC
d_gene: .; j_gene: TRBJ2-3; abundance: .; v_gene: TRBV2; CDR3aa: CASSQRELTDTQYF; CDR3nt: TGTGCCAGCAGCCAAAGGGAGCTCACAGATACGCAGTATTTT
d_gene: TRBD1; j_gene: TRBJ2-5; abundance: .; v_gene: TRBV4-1; CDR3aa: CASSLQGARSYDLVETQYF; CDR3nt: TGCGCCAGCAGCCTACAGGGGGCGAGGTCCTACGATTTGGTTGAGACCCAGTACTTC
d_gene: TRBD1; j_gene: TRBJ1-1; abundance: .; v_gene: TRBV7-9; CDR3aa: CASSFGQGNTEAFF; CDR3nt: TGTGCCAGCAGCTTTGGACAGGGGAACACTGAAGCTTTCTTT
d_gene: .; j_gene: TRBJ2-1; abundance: once; v_gene: TRBV7-8; CDR3aa: CASSPAGTPWGQFF; CDR3nt: TGTGCCAGCAGCCCAGCCGGGACTCCCTGGGGGCAGTTCTTC
d_gene: .; j_gene: TRBJ2-3; abundance: few; v_gene: TRBV11-1; CDR3aa: CASTHMVLDTQYF; CDR3nt: TGTGCCAGCACCCACATGGTTTTAGATACGCAGTATTTT
d_gene: TRBD2; j_gene: TRBJ2-1; abundance: .; v_gene: TRBV10-2; CDR3aa: CASSELTSGSMGNEQFF; CDR3nt: TGCGCCAGCAGTGAGTTAACTAGCGGGAGTATGGGGAATGAGCAGTTCTTC
d_gene: .; j_gene: TRBJ1-2; abundance: .; v_gene: TRBV28; CDR3aa: CASSLPPGQGNYGYTF; CDR3nt: TGTGCCAGCAGTTTACCCCCGGGACAAGGGAACTATGGCTACACCTTC
d_gene: .; j_gene: TRBJ1-5; abundance: .; v_gene: TRBV7-9; CDR3aa: CASSLDRAQPQHF; CDR3nt: TGTGCCAGCAGCTTAGACAGGGCACAGCCCCAGCATTTT
d_gene: .; j_gene: TRBJ2-3; abundance: .; v_gene: TRBV14; CDR3aa: CASSQGDYSTDTQYF; CDR3nt: TGTGCCAGCAGCCAAGGAGACTACAGCACAGATACGCAGTATTTT
d_gene: TRBD1; j_gene: TRBJ2-5; abundance: .; v_gene: TRBV6-1; CDR3aa: CASSEKGQGETQYF; CDR3nt: TGTGCCAGCAGTGAGAAGGGACAGGGAGAGACCCAGTACTTC
d_gene: .; j_gene: TRBJ2-3; abundance: once; v_gene: TRBV28; CDR3aa: CASSPGGDGSGTQYF; CDR3nt: TGTGCCAGCAGTCCCGGGGGAGATGGGAGTGGTACGCAGTATTTT
d_gene: .; j_gene: TRBJ1-5; abundance: .; v_gene: TRBV4-1; CDR3aa: CASSQEAGSPNQPQHF; CDR3nt: TGCGCCAGCAGCCAAGAGGCCGGGAGCCCCAATCAGCCCCAGCATTTT
d_gene: .; j_gene: TRBJ1-2; abundance: .; v_gene: TRBV6-1; CDR3aa: CASSVEGRQTYNYGYTF; CDR3nt: TGTGCCAGCAGTGTGGAGGGGCGTCAGACTTATAACTATGGCTACACCTTC
d_gene: .; j_gene: TRBJ1-4; abundance: .; v_gene: TRBV7-9; CDR3aa: CASSLLIQGGNEKLFF; CDR3nt: TGTGCCAGCAGCCTCCTCATCCAAGGGGGAAATGAAAAACTGTTTTTT
d_gene: .; j_gene: TRBJ2-1; abundance: .; v_gene: TRBV10-3; CDR3aa: CAISKGAKGRYNEQFF; CDR3nt: TGTGCCATCAGTAAGGGGGCGAAGGGGAGGTACAATGAGCAGTTCTTC
d_gene: TRBD1; j_gene: TRBJ2-7; abundance: .; v_gene: TRBV5-1; CDR3aa: CASSLGQGAYEQYF; CDR3nt: TGCGCCAGCAGCCTGGGACAGGGGGCCTACGAGCAGTACTTC